This TCR beta chain was recorded in a study of OX40 agonist ivuxolimab in advanced cancers. Whole-study context: Among those treated, three patients had partial responses, one with hepatocellular carcinoma and two with cutaneous melanoma.

Germline V gene data show CDR1 as MDHEN and CDR2 as SYDVKM. This CDR3 has 15 residues. Trimming removed 2 bases at V and 4 bases at J, with 12 bases between. Here immunoSEQ multiplex PCR was the method, and the copy in TCRdb shows in-frame clones only, minus some. The data show approximately 69,000 clones, 60% to 85% seen once. The clonotype comes from an adult with an advanced solid tumor such as melanoma, head and neck, liver or kidney cancer. Source: CD4+ or CD8+ T cells sorted from blood, taken in a trial of the OX40 agonist ivuxolimab. V gene TRBV28 combines with J gene TRBJ1-5; maybe TRBD1 (6 bases). This CDR3 reads CASSLEQGFNQPQHF. In nucleotides, the CDR3 is TGTGCCAGCAGTTTAGAACAGGGATTTAATCAGCCCCAGCATTTT.